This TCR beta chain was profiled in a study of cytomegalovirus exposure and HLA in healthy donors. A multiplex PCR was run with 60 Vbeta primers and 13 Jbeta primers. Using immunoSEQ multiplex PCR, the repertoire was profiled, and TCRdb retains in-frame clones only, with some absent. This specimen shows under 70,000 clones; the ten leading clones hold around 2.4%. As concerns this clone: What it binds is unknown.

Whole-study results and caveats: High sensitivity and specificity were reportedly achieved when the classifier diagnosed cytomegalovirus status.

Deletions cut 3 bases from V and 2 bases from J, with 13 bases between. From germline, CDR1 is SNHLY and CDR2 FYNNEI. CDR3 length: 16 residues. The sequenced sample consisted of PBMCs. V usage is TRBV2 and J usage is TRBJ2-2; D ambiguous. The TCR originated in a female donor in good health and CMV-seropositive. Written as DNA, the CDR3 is TGTGCCAGCAGTGAGTGGCAACCACCAAACACCGGGGAGCTGTTTTTT. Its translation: CASSEWQPPNTGELFF.